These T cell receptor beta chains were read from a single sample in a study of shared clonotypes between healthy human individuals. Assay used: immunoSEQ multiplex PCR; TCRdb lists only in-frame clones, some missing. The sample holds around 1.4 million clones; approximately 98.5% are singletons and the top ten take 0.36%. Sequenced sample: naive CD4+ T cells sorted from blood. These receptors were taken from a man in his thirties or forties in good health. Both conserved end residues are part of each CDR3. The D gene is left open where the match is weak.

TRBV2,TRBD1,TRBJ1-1,CASVWIGGGTEAFF
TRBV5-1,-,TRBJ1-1,CASSLLGGATEAFF
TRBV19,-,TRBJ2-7,CASSIGLGAYSYEQYF
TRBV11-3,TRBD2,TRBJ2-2,CASSLVGGRSTGELFF
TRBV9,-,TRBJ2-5,CASSVGTGLVTQYF
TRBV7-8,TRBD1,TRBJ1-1,CASSSNRGAEAFF
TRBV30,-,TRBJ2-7,CASLPWGGSSYEQYF
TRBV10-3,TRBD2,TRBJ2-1,CAISTQTSGVSYNEQFF
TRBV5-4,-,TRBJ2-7,CASSSKARSDYEQYF
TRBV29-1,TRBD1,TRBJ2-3,CSERTGPDTQYF